This entry lists 17 T cell receptor beta chains sequenced from one sample in a study of blood T cell repertoires in COVID-19. The protocol was immunoSEQ multiplex PCR, while the TCRdb copy is restricted to in-frame clones and leaves out a portion. The data hold fewer than 350,000 clones, with just over 90% observed a single time. Sequenced: PBMCs or T cells enriched from blood (not recorded which). These receptors were taken from a woman aged 35 to 49 with acute COVID-19.

This rearrangement joins TRBV3-1 (or the pseudogene TRBV3-2) to TRBJ1-1; 7 nucleotides line up with TRBD1. This CDR3 region has 13 residues. The J segment lost 5 bases and the V segment lost 7 bases, leaving 7 bases of the junction unmatched. Germline V lookup: CDR1 LGHDT, CDR2 YNNKEL (reference sequence). CDR3 loop: CASNLQGLTEAFF. The DNA of the CDR3 is TGTGCCAGCAACCTACAGGGGTTGACTGAAGCTTTCTTT.

The chain employs TRBV7-8 and TRBJ2-5, with 9 bases identical to TRBD1. There are 15 residues in the CDR3. Germline CDR1 SGHVS, CDR2 FQNEAQ. V lost 0 bases to trimming and J lost 3 bases; unmatched junction nucleotides: 2. The CDR3 loop is CASSLAGQGKETQYF. The CDR3 coding sequence is TGTGCCAGCAGCTTAGCGGGACAGGGCAAAGAGACCCAGTACTTC.

This rearrangement joins TRBV28 to TRBJ1-5; 8 nucleotides align to TRBD1. The CDR3 totals 16 residues. With 1 base clipped from V and 7 bases from J, the junction kept 9 bases outside the gene matches. CDR1 and CDR2 (germline): MDHEN, SYDVKM. The CDR3 sequence is CASSLFGRGQGQPQHF. CDR3 bases: TGTGCCAGCAGTTTATTCGGCAGGGGGCAGGGACAGCCCCAGCATTTT.

The chain combines TRBV7-9 with TRBJ1-1; D is unclear. The CDR3 spans 14 residues. Germline loops: CDR1 SEHNR, CDR2 FQNEAQ (reference sequence). Trimming shortened V by 2 bases and J by 5 bases, and 12 bases separated the two germline ends. CDR3 coding DNA: TGTGCCAGCAGCTTAACCCAGGATGGTACTGAAGCTTTCTTT. It yields the protein CASSLTQDGTEAFF. Based on the CDR3 plus reference TRBV7-9 and TRBJ1-1, the full variable domain is DTGVSQNPRHKITKRGQNVTFRCDPISEHNRLYWYRQTLGQGPEFLTYFQNEAQLEKSRLLSDRFSAERPKGSFSTLEIQRTEQGDSAMYLCASSLTQDGTEAFFGQGTRLTVV.

The chain joins TRBV6-6 to TRBJ1-2; D remains ambiguous. This CDR3 comprises 15 residues. Germline CDR1 and CDR2: MNHNY and SVGAGI (reference sequence). Trimming shortened V by 0 bases and J by 4 bases, and 12 bases separated the two germline ends. The CDR3 region has the DNA TGTGCCAGCAGTTACTCGAGAGGCGCGGGCTATGGCTACACCTTC. As protein: CASSYSRGAGYGYTF.

The CDR3 reads CASRKGDTRVSNQPQHF. The CDR3 nucleotides read TGTGCCAGCAGAAAGGGGGACACGAGAGTCAGCAATCAGCCCCAGCATTTT. The genes are TRBV21-1 and TRBJ1-5; TRBD1 was called by the table and not checked on the DNA. TRBV21-1 is a pseudogene. The CDR3 is 17 residues long.

The rearrangement joins TRBV5-1 to TRBJ2-3, with 12 bases lining up with TRBD2. Germline loops: CDR1 SGHRS, CDR2 YFSETQ. The length of the CDR3 is 16 residues. V was clipped by 4 bases and J by 5 bases; unmatched bases: 8. This chain's CDR3 is CASSEVPGLAGDTQYF. The CDR3 coding sequence is TGCGCCAGCAGCGAAGTACCGGGACTAGCGGGAGATACGCAGTATTTT.

This chain links TRBV5-6 with TRBJ1-1; TRBD1 is a possible D gene (5 bases). V lost 3 bases and J 3 bases, leaving 12 bases between the germline ends. Germline V gene data show CDR1 as SGHDT and CDR2 as YYEEEE. The CDR3 runs 14 residues. The CDR3 here is CASSSAWGDTEAFF. In DNA form, the CDR3 reads TGTGCCAGCAGCTCCGCGTGGGGGGACACTGAAGCTTTCTTT.

This clone was picked up one time. The chain employs TRBV6-5 and TRBJ2-7; the D gene is possibly TRBD1 (6 bases). Trimming shortened V by 10 bases and J by 0 bases, and 13 bases separated the two germline ends. The CDR3 is made up of 13 amino acids. Looked up from germline, CDR1 is MNHEY and CDR2 is SVGAGI. The CDR3 reads CANVGGSSYEQYF. The CDR3 nucleotides are TGTGCCAATGTAGGGGGTAGCTCCTACGAGCAGTACTTC.

The V and J genes are TRBV19 and TRBJ2-5; tentatively, D is TRBD1 (5 bases). CDR3 length equals 12 residues. In germline, CDR1 is LNHDA, CDR2 SQIVND (reference sequence). Trimming took off 6 bases at V and 4 bases at J, with 9 bases between the two ends. The CDR3 here is CASRAGPETQYF. CDR3 in DNA: TGTGCCAGTAGGGCAGGGCCAGAGACCCAGTACTTC. Supplemented by reference TRBV19 and TRBJ2-5, the full variable domain reads DGGITQSPKYLFRKEGQNVTLSCEQNLNHDAMYWYRQDPGQGLRLIYYSQIVNDFQKGDIAEGYSVSREKKESFPLTVTSAQKNPTAFYLCASRAGPETQYFGPGTRLLVL.

The V call is TRBV2, the J call TRBJ2-7; TRBD2 agrees at 13 bases. CDR1 is SNHLY and CDR2 is FYNNEI in the germline V gene. The ends lost 6 bases at V and 7 bases at J; junction bases unmatched: 6. The CDR3 sequence is 14 residues long. The chain's CDR3 is CASRKGLAGLEQYF. CDR3 nucleotides: TGTGCCAGCAGGAAGGGACTAGCGGGATTAGAGCAGTACTTC.

The chain uses TRBV23-1 and TRBJ2-5; 9 bases are shared with TRBD2. TRBV23-1 qualifies as an ORF whose function is uncertain. The CDR3 has 17 residues. V lost 4 bases, J lost 5 bases, and 14 bases stayed unmatched. This CDR3 reads CASSLSRGVAGDETQYF. In nucleotides, the CDR3 is TGCGCCAGCAGTCTGAGCAGGGGGGTAGCGGGGGATGAGACCCAGTACTTC.

V and J are TRBV30 and TRBJ2-1, with TRBD2 matching 11 bases. The CDR3 consists of 13 residues. CDR1 is GTSNPN, CDR2 SVGIG, per germline (reference sequence). The V and J ends lost 6 bases and 8 bases, in that order; junction bases with no gene match: 6. The CDR3 protein is CACIAGGGYEQFF. The CDR3 DNA reads TGTGCCTGTATAGCGGGAGGGGGCTATGAGCAGTTCTTC.

This chain links TRBV21-1 with TRBJ1-6. TRBV21-1 is shown as a pseudogene. The CDR3 has 16 amino acids. CDR3 amino acids: CASSPVGGRLNSPLHF. In DNA, the CDR3 is TGTGCCAGCAGCCCAGTGGGGGGTCGTTTAAATTCACCCCTCCACTTT.

The chain has TRBV19 and TRBJ2-3, with 7 bases aligning to TRBD2. Germline V gene sequence: CDR1 LNHDA, CDR2 SQIVND (reference sequence). V was clipped by 3 bases and J by 6 bases; unmatched bases: 9. The CDR3 runs to 15 residues. The CDR3 protein is CASSMLPSGLDTQYF. In DNA, the CDR3 is TGTGCCAGTAGTATGTTGCCTAGCGGATTGGATACGCAGTATTTT. The variable domain in full, with the rest retrieved from reference TRBV19 and TRBJ2-3, is DGGITQSPKYLFRKEGQNVTLSCEQNLNHDAMYWYRQDPGQGLRLIYYSQIVNDFQKGDIAEGYSVSREKKESFPLTVTSAQKNPTAFYLCASSMLPSGLDTQYFGPGTRLTVL.

Notes on this clone: Other DNA sequences of this sample code for an identical CDR3. The chain uses TRBV4-2 and TRBJ2-6; no definite D call. V was pared by 0 bases and J by 0 bases, with 6 bases between. The CDR3 covers 16 residues. The germline V gene encodes CDR1 LGHNA and CDR2 YNFKEQ. CDR3 region: CASSQDLSSGANVLTF. DNA for the CDR3: TGTGCCAGCAGCCAAGATTTGAGCTCTGGGGCCAACGTCCTGACTTTC.

The V and J genes are TRBV12-2 and TRBJ1-5; the listed D gene, TRBD1, was not tested against the DNA. TRBV12-2 is shown as a pseudogene. This CDR3 region has 16 residues. The CDR3 bases are TGTGCAAGTCGCTACCTGGACAGGGTAGACAATCAGCCCCAGCATTTT. Its protein is CASRYLDRVDNQPQHF.